This T cell receptor (beta chain) stems from a study of radiotherapy plus CTLA-4 blockade in lung cancer (dated 2018 in TCRdb). Background on the whole study: Among the enrolled patients, 15% to 20% had an objective response, and less than 40% reached disease control.

On the study overall, not on this receptor specifically: The strongest predictors of response were reported to be early dynamic shifts in blood T cell clones along with a rise in serum interferon-beta following radiation. After treatment with radiotherapy and ipilimumab, TCR clones that originated in tumors expanded in peripheral blood.

Receptor amplification or capture employed the immunoSEQ multiplex PCR assay. TCRdb stores this immuneACCESS table with in-frame sequences only. Part of the clones is absent; in the studies checked, under half of the shortfall reflects unresolved V genes, and no reason is known for the rest. Within this sample are 100,000 or so clones, with about four fifths of them counted one time only. Together, the top ten hold 20% to 30% of the sample. In this study, focal radiation therapy paired with CTLA-4 blockade (ipilimumab) was tested in patients who had chemo-refractory metastatic non-small-cell lung cancer. According to the germline V gene, CDR1 reads SGHTA and CDR2 reads FQGTGA. The CDR3, cysteine through phenylalanine, is 15 amino acids long. The CDR3 DNA has 45 bases and is translated from base 1. V drops 2 bases and J drops 0 bases, leaving 7 bases in between. On this clone: It lacks a known antigen. No base qualities exist here, and no much larger clone lies one base off it.

The chain employs TRBV7-3 and TRBJ2-2; no D gene is confidently identified. This specimen was peripheral blood, taken from a patient treated with radiotherapy plus ipilimumab. This sequence originates from a human donor with non-small cell lung cancer that progressed on radiotherapy plus ipilimumab. The DNA sequence reads TGTGCCAGCAGCTTATATGGAACGAACACCGGGGAGCTGTTTTTT. Its amino acids are CASSLYGTNTGELFF.